What follows are 19 T cell receptor beta chains derived from one specimen sequenced in a study of T cell responses to AZD1222 COVID-19 vaccine. TCRdb's copy holds only in-frame clones and misses some; the assay was immunoSEQ multiplex PCR. The sample shows 100,000 or so clones, around 94% of them seen only once. Material: peripheral blood, obtained on day 0 of AZD1222 vaccination. All receptors come from an adult in good health.

The V and J genes are TRBV7-2 and TRBJ1-1; D unresolved. Germline CDR1 reads SGHTA; CDR2 reads FQGNSA. The CDR3 has 14 residues. Trimming shortened V by 1 base and J by 8 bases, and 14 bases separated the two germline ends. CDR3 loop: CASSLDPRHIEAFF. The CDR3 DNA follows: TGTGCCAGCAGCTTAGACCCCAGGCACATAGAAGCTTTCTTT.

CDR3 protein: CASSPPSGYTF. Here the CDR3 DNA reads TGTGCCAGCAGCCCTCCTTCTGGCTACACCTTC. The V and J genes are TRBV7-2 and TRBJ1-2, with D unresolved. The CDR3 runs 11 residues. Trimming removed 5 bases from V and 7 bases from J, with 8 bases in between. In germline, CDR1 is SGHTA, CDR2 FQGNSA. The full variable domain, completed using reference TRBV7-2 and TRBJ1-2, is GAGVSQSPSNKVTEKGKDVELRCDPISGHTALYWYRQSLGQGLEFLIYFQGNSAPDKSGLPSDRFSAERTGGSVSTLTIQRTQQEDSAVYLCASSPPSGYTFGSGTRLTVV.

The chain joins TRBV4-1 to TRBJ2-3; no clear D. The CDR3 runs 14 residues. CDR1 is MGHRA and CDR2 is YSYEKL in the germline V gene. Trimming took off 1 base at V and 5 bases at J, with 10 bases between the two ends. CDR3: CASSQVPGRDTQYF. DNA for the CDR3: TGCGCCAGCAGCCAAGTTCCGGGCAGAGATACGCAGTATTTT.

The V and J genes are TRBV5-1 and TRBJ1-1; 7 bases are a match to TRBD1. Germline V gene lookup returns CDR1 SGHRS and CDR2 YFSETQ. This CDR3 is built from 16 residues. V was pared by 1 base and J by 2 bases, with 8 bases of the junction left unmatched. The CDR3 sequence: CASSLLAGGINTEAFF. CDR3 nucleotides: TGCGCCAGCAGCTTGCTGGCAGGGGGGATAAACACTGAAGCTTTCTTT.

The chain joins TRBV18 to TRBJ2-7; TRBD2 is a possible D gene (5 bases). The V end lost 0 bases, the J end lost 2 bases, and 11 bases lay between the germline ends. The germline V gene has CDR1 KGHSH and CDR2 LQKENI. CDR3 size: 15 residues. The CDR3 sequence: CASSPPDSGAYEQYF. As DNA, the CDR3 is TGTGCCAGCTCACCACCGGACTCCGGGGCCTACGAGCAGTACTTC.

The rearrangement joins TRBV7-8 to TRBJ1-2; D gene unclear. Looked up from germline, CDR1 is SGHVS and CDR2 is FQNEAQ. The CDR3 length is 16 residues. With 1 base removed from V and 0 bases from J, the gap between germline ends came to 12 bases. CDR3 sequence (DNA): TGTGCCAGCAGCTTAGTGCCGGCCGGCCCTAACTATGGCTACACCTTC. Its protein is CASSLVPAGPNYGYTF.

This clone was seen just once. This rearrangement joins TRBV7-8 to TRBJ1-1, with D possibly being TRBD1 (5 bases). CDR1 SGHVS and CDR2 FQNEAQ come from the germline V gene. V lost 1 base and J 3 bases, leaving 9 bases between the germline ends. The CDR3 runs to 14 residues. CDR3 sequence: CASSLVRGDTEAFF. DNA for the CDR3: TGTGCCAGCAGCTTAGTTCGGGGGGACACTGAAGCTTTCTTT.

The chain carries TRBV19 and TRBJ2-6; D is possibly TRBD1 (6 bases). Germline V gene sequence: CDR1 LNHDA, CDR2 SQIVND (reference sequence). Trimming left V 4 bases short and J 2 bases short, with 9 bases between. CDR3 length: 15 residues. The CDR3 sequence is CASSNRAAGANVLTF. The CDR3 DNA reads TGTGCCAGTAGTAACAGGGCGGCTGGGGCCAACGTCCTGACTTTC.

This rearrangement joins TRBV5-6 to TRBJ1-4; 8 bases match TRBD1. CDR3 length: 15 amino acids. In germline, CDR1 is SGHDT, CDR2 YYEEEE. V gave up 4 bases and J gave up 7 bases; unmatched junction bases: 9. The CDR3 bases are TGTGCCAGCAGCGTAGCAGGGGGCGCGGGTGAAAAACTGTTTTTT. This translates into CASSVAGGAGEKLFF. The full variable domain, completed using reference TRBV5-6 and TRBJ1-4, is DAGVTQSPTHLIKTRGQQVTLRCSPKSGHDTVSWYQQALGQGPQFIFQYYEEEERQRGNFPDRFSGHQFPNYSSELNVNALLLGDSALYLCASSVAGGAGEKLFFGSGTQLSVL.

This clone has only one observation. This rearrangement joins TRBV2 to TRBJ1-1; the D gene is possibly TRBD1 (5 bases). Germline CDR1 and CDR2: SNHLY and FYNNEI. V shed 6 bases and J shed 6 bases, with 17 bases lying between them. CDR3 length: 14 amino acids. In DNA, the CDR3 is TGTGCCAGCAGGTTCACCTTGTGGGGGGCTGAAGCTTTCTTT. Translating gives CASRFTLWGAEAFF.

The chain couples TRBV30 to TRBJ1-2; tentative D call: TRBD1 (5 bases). V shed 2 bases and J shed 8 bases, with 15 bases lying between them. Germline V gives CDR1 GTSNPN, CDR2 SVGIG (reference sequence). The CDR3 has 13 amino acids. In nucleotides, the CDR3 is TGTGCCTGGAGTTCAGGGATTAATAAAGGCTACACCTTC. Protein product: CAWSSGINKGYTF.

CDR3: CASSEIGQKQGYTF. CDR3 DNA: TGTGCCAGCAGTGAGATCGGACAGAAGCAAGGCTACACCTTC. The chain links TRBV25-1 to TRBJ1-2; a possible D gene is TRBD1 (6 bases). V was clipped by 3 bases and J by 8 bases, with 16 bases between them. There are 14 residues in the CDR3. Per the germline V gene, CDR1 is MGHDK and CDR2 is SYGVNS.

This chain links TRBV7-2 with TRBJ1-4, with D possibly being TRBD1 (6 bases). V was clipped by 10 bases and J by 8 bases, with 17 bases between them. The germline gives CDR1 SGHTA, CDR2 FQGNSA. This CDR3 has 13 residues. The CDR3 DNA follows: TGTGCCATCTCCCAGGGGCCTTACGAAAAACTGTTTTTT. Protein product: CAISQGPYEKLFF.

The V and J genes are TRBV9 and TRBJ1-2, with D uncertain. Trimming took off 3 bases at V and 6 bases at J, with 15 bases between the two ends. CDR1 and CDR2 from the germline V gene are SGDLS and YYNGEE. This CDR3 contains 14 residues. The CDR3 coding sequence is TGTGCCAGCAGCGATGGCGTGGGCTCGAATGGCTACACCTTC. This codes for CASSDGVGSNGYTF.

The chain links TRBV6-5 to TRBJ1-1; TRBD1 matches 9 bases. The CDR3 is made up of 14 amino acids. J lost 5 bases, V lost 5 bases, and 6 bases had no gene match. Germline values: CDR1 MNHEY, CDR2 SVGAGI. The CDR3 loop is CASSRDRALTEAFF. CDR3 bases: TGTGCCAGCAGTAGGGACAGGGCCCTTACTGAAGCTTTCTTT.

This chain uses TRBV6-2 or TRBV6-3 with TRBJ1-2; 7 bases are a match to TRBD1. The germline CDR1 and CDR2 sequences are MNHEY and SVGEGT. Trimming at V came to 6 bases and at J to 8 bases, leaving 6 bases not matched to a gene. The CDR3 is 12 residues long. For the CDR3, the DNA is TGTGCCAGCAGCAGGGGGGAAGGAGGCTACACCTTC. This translates into CASSRGEGGYTF.

The V and J genes are TRBV28 and TRBJ2-7; a possible D gene is TRBD2 (7 bases). This CDR3 is 14 amino acids long. Germline lookup yields CDR1 MDHEN and CDR2 SYDVKM. V was clipped by 4 bases and J by 6 bases, with 16 bases between them. CDR3 region: CASSSGGRIGEQYF. The CDR3, as DNA: TGTGCCAGCAGTTCCGGGGGGCGCATTGGCGAGCAGTACTTC.

The chain couples TRBV7-8 to TRBJ2-1; TRBD2 aligns across 11 bases. The CDR3 totals 15 residues. Germline lookup yields CDR1 SGHVS and CDR2 FQNEAQ. With V trimmed by 3 bases and J by 5 bases, 3 bases remained unmatched. The chain's CDR3 is CASSFGTSGNNEQFF. The CDR3 DNA reads as TGTGCCAGCAGCTTTGGGACTAGCGGAAACAATGAGCAGTTCTTC.

The chain uses TRBV28 and TRBJ1-1; tentative D call: TRBD1 (6 bases). Trimming took off 5 bases at V and 2 bases at J, with 15 bases between the two ends. The CDR3 covers 15 residues. Per germline, CDR1 MDHEN and CDR2 SYDVKM. The CDR3 loop reads CASSIPGHFNTEAFF. CDR3 coding DNA: TGTGCCAGCAGTATACCGGGACACTTTAACACTGAAGCTTTCTTT.